This TCR beta chain was captured in a study of blood T cell repertoires in COVID-19. This clone has only a few counts. The trim removed 3 bases at V and 5 bases at J, leaving 8 bases unmatched. The CDR3 has 14 amino acids. CDR1 is DFQATT and CDR2 is SNEGSKA in the germline V gene (reference sequence). Measured with immunoSEQ multiplex PCR; TCRdb has only the in-frame clones, and not every one. Found here are 250,000 or so clones, about nine tenths of them singletons; the top ten hold 2.7%. Sequencing input: peripheral blood. This TCR derives from a woman aged 55-70 years with acute or convalescent COVID-19. The chain uses TRBV20-1 and TRBJ2-5; 8 nucleotides line up with TRBD1. DNA for the CDR3: TGCAGTGCTAGTCCCGACAGGGGCTGGGAGACCCAGTACTTC. This sequence encodes CSASPDRGWETQYF.